The 4 T cell receptor beta chains listed next were all sequenced from one sample in a study of T cell repertoires in cytomegalovirus infection. One entry per CDR3 protein, called by TCRdb with MiXCR from the reads. Of some 500,000 distinct CDR3 sequences listed, around 35% are singletons. These receptors are not linked to any known antigen. The starting material was cultured PBMCs, obtained from culture after CMV antigen stimulation. The receptor source for this set is a human donor in good health (CMV status not recorded). Some clones in this sample may be carry-over from other donors' samples.

The chain carries TRBV5-1 and TRBJ1-1; 10 bases match TRBD1. Per germline, CDR1 SGHRS and CDR2 YFSETQ. This CDR3 is built from 17 residues. Germline trimming cut 0 bases from V and 3 bases from J; bases unmatched to any gene: 8. CDR3 loop: CASSLGGTGASDTEAFF. The CDR3 nucleotides read TGCGCCAGCAGCTTGGGAGGGACAGGGGCGTCAGACACTGAAGCTTTCTTT.

This chain connects TRBV12-3 or TRBV12-4 to TRBJ1-2, with TRBD1 as a possible D gene (6 bases). V was pared by 7 bases and J by 4 bases, with 19 bases between. The CDR3 has 15 amino acids. The CDR3 sequence: CASIQTGSSGYGYTF. CDR3 DNA sequence: TGTGCCAGCATTCAAACAGGGAGCTCCGGCTATGGCTACACCTTC.

There are many counts of this clonotype. The chain links TRBV7-2 to TRBJ1-2; D not resolved. With 6 bases removed from V and 4 bases from J, the gap between germline ends came to 12 bases. The CDR3 is made up of 13 amino acids. Germline CDR1 is SGHTA and CDR2 is FQGNSA. The CDR3 loop reads CASSSSALYGYTF. DNA for the CDR3: TGTGCCAGCAGTTCATCAGCTCTCTATGGCTACACCTTC.

This clonotype has only one observation. The chain is built from TRBV10-3 and TRBJ2-5; D could derive from TRBD1 or TRBD2 (5 bases each). The germline gives CDR1 ENHRY, CDR2 SYGVKD. Trimming removed 3 bases from V and 3 bases from J, with 14 bases in between. The CDR3 spans 15 residues. CDR3 loop: CAISDGGTKKETQYF. DNA for the CDR3: TGTGCCATCAGTGATGGGGGAACCAAGAAAGAGACCCAGTACTTC.